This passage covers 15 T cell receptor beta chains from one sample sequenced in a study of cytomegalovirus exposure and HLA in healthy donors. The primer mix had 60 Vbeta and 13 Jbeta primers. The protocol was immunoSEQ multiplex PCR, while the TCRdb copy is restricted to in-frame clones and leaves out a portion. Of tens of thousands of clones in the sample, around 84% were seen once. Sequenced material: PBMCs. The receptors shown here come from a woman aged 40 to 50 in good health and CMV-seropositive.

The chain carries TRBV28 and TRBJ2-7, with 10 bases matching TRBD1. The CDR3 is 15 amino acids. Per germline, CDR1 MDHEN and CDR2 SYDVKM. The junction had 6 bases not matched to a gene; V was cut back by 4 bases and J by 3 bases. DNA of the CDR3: TGTGCCAGCAGTTCTTTCGGGACAGGGGTCTACGAGCAGTACTTC. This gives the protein CASSSFGTGVYEQYF.

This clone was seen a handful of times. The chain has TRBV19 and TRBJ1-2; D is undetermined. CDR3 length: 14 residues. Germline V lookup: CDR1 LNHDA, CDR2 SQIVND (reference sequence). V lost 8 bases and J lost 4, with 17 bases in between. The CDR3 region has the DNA TGTGCCAGTCATTTCGGGTTACGTGGCTATGGCTACACCTTC. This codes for CASHFGLRGYGYTF.

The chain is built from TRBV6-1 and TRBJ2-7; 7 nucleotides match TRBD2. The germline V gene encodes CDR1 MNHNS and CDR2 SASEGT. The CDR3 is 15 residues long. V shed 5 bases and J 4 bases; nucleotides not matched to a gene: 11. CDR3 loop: CASSHPPGLRYEQYF. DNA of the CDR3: TGTGCCAGCAGTCACCCACCGGGACTACGTTACGAGCAGTACTTC.

CDR3 bases: TGTGCCAGCAGCGCCGCCCCAGGGGGTGAGGGCTACACCTTC. It specifies CASSAAPGGEGYTF. The rearrangement joins TRBV9 to TRBJ1-2, with 7 bases matching TRBD1. The J segment lost 8 bases and the V segment lost 3 bases, leaving 10 bases of the junction unmatched. This CDR3 is built from 14 residues. Germline lookup yields CDR1 SGDLS and CDR2 YYNGEE.

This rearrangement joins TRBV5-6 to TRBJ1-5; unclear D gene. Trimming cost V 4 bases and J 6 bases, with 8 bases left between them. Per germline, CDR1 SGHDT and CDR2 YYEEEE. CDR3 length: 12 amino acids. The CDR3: CASSAFGQPQHF. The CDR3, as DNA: TGTGCCAGCAGCGCGTTCGGTCAGCCCCAGCATTTT.

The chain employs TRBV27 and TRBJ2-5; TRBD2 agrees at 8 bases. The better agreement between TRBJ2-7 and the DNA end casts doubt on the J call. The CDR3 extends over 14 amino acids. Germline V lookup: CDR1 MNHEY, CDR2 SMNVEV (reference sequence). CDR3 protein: CASSLSGSPYEQYF. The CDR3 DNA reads TGTGCCAGCAGTCTCAGCGGGAGCCCCTACGAGCAGTACTTC.

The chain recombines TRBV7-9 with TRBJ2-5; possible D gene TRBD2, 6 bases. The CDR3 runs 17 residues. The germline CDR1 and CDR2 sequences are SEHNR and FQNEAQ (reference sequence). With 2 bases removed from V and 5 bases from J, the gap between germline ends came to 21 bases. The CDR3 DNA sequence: TGTGCCAGCAGCTTACTGGAGGGCACGAGGGATTCTGAGACCCAGTACTTC. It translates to CASSLLEGTRDSETQYF.

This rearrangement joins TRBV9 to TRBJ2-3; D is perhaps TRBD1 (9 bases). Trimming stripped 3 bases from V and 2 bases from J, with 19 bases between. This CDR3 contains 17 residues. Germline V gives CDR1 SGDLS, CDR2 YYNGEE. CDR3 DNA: TGTGCCAGCAGCGCCCGGGGGGGACAGGGACTCACAGATACGCAGTATTTT. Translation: CASSARGGQGLTDTQYF.

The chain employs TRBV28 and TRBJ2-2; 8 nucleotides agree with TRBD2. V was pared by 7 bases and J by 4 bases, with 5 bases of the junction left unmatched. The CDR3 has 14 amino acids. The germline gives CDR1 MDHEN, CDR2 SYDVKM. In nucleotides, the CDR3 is TGTGCCAGCATCCGGACTAGCATCACCGGGGAGCTGTTTTTT. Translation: CASIRTSITGELFF. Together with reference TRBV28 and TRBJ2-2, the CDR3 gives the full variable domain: DVKVTQSSRYLVKRTGEKVFLECVQDMDHENMFWYRQDPGLGLRLIYFSYDVKMKEKGDIPEGYSVSREKKERFSLILESASTNQTSMYLCASIRTSITGELFFGEGSRLTVL.

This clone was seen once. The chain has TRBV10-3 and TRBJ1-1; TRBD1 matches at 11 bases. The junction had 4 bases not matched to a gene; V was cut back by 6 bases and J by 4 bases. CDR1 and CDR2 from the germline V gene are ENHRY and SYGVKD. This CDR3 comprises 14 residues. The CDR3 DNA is TGTGCCATCAGGGGACAGGGGGACGGCACTGAAGCTTTCTTT. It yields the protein CAIRGQGDGTEAFF.

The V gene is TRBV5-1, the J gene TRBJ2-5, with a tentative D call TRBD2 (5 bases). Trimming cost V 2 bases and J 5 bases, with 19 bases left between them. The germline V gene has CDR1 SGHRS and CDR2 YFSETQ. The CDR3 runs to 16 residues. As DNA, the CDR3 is TGCGCCAGCAGCTTAGGACTCGACGATGGGGTGGAGACCCAGTACTTC. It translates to CASSLGLDDGVETQYF.

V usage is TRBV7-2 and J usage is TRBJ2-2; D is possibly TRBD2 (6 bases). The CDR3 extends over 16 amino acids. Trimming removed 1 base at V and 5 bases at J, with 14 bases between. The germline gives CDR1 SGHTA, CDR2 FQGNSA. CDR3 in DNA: TGTGCCAGCAGCTTAGGTATTACGGGAGTAACCGGGGAGCTGTTTTTT. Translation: CASSLGITGVTGELFF.

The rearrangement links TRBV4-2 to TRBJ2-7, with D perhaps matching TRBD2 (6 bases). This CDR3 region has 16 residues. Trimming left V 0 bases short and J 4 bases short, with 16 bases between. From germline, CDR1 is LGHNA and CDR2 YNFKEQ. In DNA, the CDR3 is TGTGCCAGCAGCCAAGATTCGGGGGTCCAAGGTTACGAGCAGTACTTC. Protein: CASSQDSGVQGYEQYF.

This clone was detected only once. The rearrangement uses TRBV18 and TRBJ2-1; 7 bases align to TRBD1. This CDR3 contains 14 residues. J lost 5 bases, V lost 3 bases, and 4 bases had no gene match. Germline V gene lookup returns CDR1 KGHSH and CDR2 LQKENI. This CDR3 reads CASSPRDRDNEQFF. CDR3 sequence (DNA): TGTGCCAGCTCACCCCGGGACAGAGACAATGAGCAGTTCTTC.

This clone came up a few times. The CDR3 region is CASSLDIAGDTQYF. In DNA, the CDR3 is TGTGCCAGCAGCCTCGACATCGCGGGGGATACGCAGTATTTT. J is TRBJ2-3 and V is TRBV9, with D possibly TRBD2 on 6 matching bases. This CDR3 contains 14 residues. The V gene lost 4 bases and the J gene lost 6 bases, with 15 bases spanning the gap. Germline values: CDR1 SGDLS, CDR2 YYNGEE.